The subject of this entry is one T cell receptor beta chain. The antigen this receptor binds is unknown. Base qualities are not at hand, and no much larger clone is one base apart. Participants in the prospective study were aged about 18 to 89 years, lived in 20 to 25 United States geographic areas, and enrolled through a virtual design. Cohort assignment in the prospective study relied on participant-reported clinical history from a screening survey and a study questionnaire. ImmuneRACE Cohort 3 recovered participants were defined by two consecutive negative NP/OP PCR tests, healthcare professional clearance, or symptom resolution. Mobile phlebotomists in the prospective study collected whole blood, serum and a nasopharyngeal or oropharyngeal swab from every participant. Prospective study participants could optionally give additional blood draws and questionnaires over an approximately two-month period. Before DNA extraction, blood samples from the prospective study were shipped at room temperature or frozen.

TCRbeta CDR3 regions were amplified from genomic DNA using the immunoSEQ Assay, a bias-controlled multiplex PCR. In the paper's pipeline: The number of nucleated cells in each sample was estimated from the amplification of reference gene primers within the assay. Sequence reads were collapsed and filtered to measure the absolute abundance of every unique TCRbeta CDR3 rearrangement. Productive Simpson clonality was computed per sample as the square root of Simpson's diversity index over productive rearrangements. The clones in this table, taken by TCRdb from immuneACCESS, are in-frame only. Not every clone is retained; where verified, under half of the shortfall comes from an unresolved V gene, and the cause of the rest is unknown. V and J calls and clone size come straight from that table; D and trimming were deduced from the DNA. The sample data list 310,000 or so clones, and about 88% of these were observed just once. In total, the top ten clones hold 8% to 10% of the sample.

CDR3 length: 15 amino acids, cysteine to phenylalanine. Only CDR3 DNA remains: 45 bases, in frame from the first base. For this chain, trimming is 3 bases at the V end and 8 bases at the J end, and the number of junction bases without a gene match is 13. The germline V gene gives CDR1 as SGHTS and CDR2 as YDEGEE. This sample was included in a study of blood T cell repertoires in COVID-19 (dated by TCRdb to the early 2020s). Regarding the complete study: Samples covering the acute and convalescent phases of COVID-19 were provided by collaborators in the United States, Italy and Spain. The material from the prospective study consisted of cDNA or gDNA derived from T cells, B-cell-depleted T cells, or PBMCs. Subjects who had been exposed to COVID-19, were actively infected with it, or had recovered from it provided the deeply sampled blood TCRbeta repertoires that made up the dataset. The repertoires were released in a freely available public database meant as a resource for research on the immune response to SARS-CoV-2. Samples came from the ongoing ImmuneRACE study (first 160 participants) plus 1,254 subjects from 6 global collaborators. The sample metadata nearly always contained a de-identified subject ID, COVID-19 status, age in years and sex. Where available, HLA class I and class II types were obtained from metadata supplied by the sample provider rather than from assay-based typing.

Broader findings and caveats from the paper: The quantity of clinical and demographic metadata differed by source and by participant and was supplied without curation.

The sequencing sample was made of PBMCs or T cells enriched from blood (not recorded which). This clonotype was obtained from a middle-aged woman who had recovered from COVID-19. The chain employs TRBV5-8 and TRBJ2-7; 8 nucleotides in the junction match TRBD1. The nucleotide sequence reads TGTGCCAGCAGCTATGATTTAGGACAGGGTAACAAGCAGTACTTC. The resulting protein is CASSYDLGQGNKQYF. With all but the CDR3 taken from the reference TRBV5-8 and TRBJ2-7 genes, the full variable domain is: EAGVTQSPTHLIKTRGQQATLRCSPISGHTSVYWYQQALGLGLQFLLWYDEGEERNRGNFPPRFSGRQFPNYSSELNVNALELEDSALYLCASSYDLGQGNKQYFGPGTRLTVT.